These T cell receptor beta chains were read from a single sample in a study of T cell responses to AZD1222 COVID-19 vaccine. Method: immunoSEQ multiplex PCR; TCRdb's copy keeps in-frame clones and lacks some. The sample yields about 100,000 clones, about 87% seen once. The starting material was peripheral blood, obtained on day 0 of AZD1222 vaccination. These receptors were obtained from an adult in good health. Each CDR3 is given with its conserved first and last residue. The order of the fields is D gene, J gene, clone size, V gene, CDR3 protein, CDR3 DNA. A D gene is named only where the DNA matches it firmly. Not every row has a clone size; where given, it reads once, few, many or a size class.

- | TRBJ1-2 | - | TRBV4-3 | CASSQNFWGNYGYTF | TGCGCCAGCAGCCAAAATTTCTGGGGAAACTATGGCTACACCTTC
TRBD1 | TRBJ1-5 | few | TRBV29-1 | CSVRQGLNQPQHF | TGCAGCGTTAGACAGGGCCTTAATCAGCCCCAGCATTTT
- | TRBJ2-1 | - | TRBV27 | CASGPGHPNEQFF | TGTGCCAGCGGTCCGGGCCACCCCAATGAGCAGTTCTTC
TRBD1 | TRBJ2-5 | few | TRBV30 | CAWSAGQGAKTQYF | TGTGCCTGGAGCGCTGGACAGGGGGCGAAGACCCAGTACTTC
- | TRBJ1-2 | - | TRBV30 | CAWSVLPPTHTF | TGTGCCTGGAGTGTACTCCCGCCGACGCACACCTTC
- | TRBJ2-1 | - | TRBV19 | CASSQEEGFREQFF | TGTGCCAGTAGCCAAGAAGAGGGGTTCAGGGAGCAGTTCTTC
TRBD1 | TRBJ1-2 | - | TRBV4-1 | CASSQGPDREGGYTF | TGCGCCAGCAGCCAAGGTCCAGACAGGGAGGGAGGCTACACCTTC
- | TRBJ1-2 | - | TRBV6-2/TRBV6-3 | CASSYPTDLPAGYTF | TGTGCCAGCAGTTACCCGACAGACCTTCCGGCTGGATACACCTTC
TRBD2 | TRBJ2-7 | - | TRBV11-2 | CASSQRPSSGSYEQYF | TGTGCCAGCAGCCAGAGACCGAGTAGCGGGAGCTACGAGCAGTACTTC
TRBD1 | TRBJ2-5 | - | TRBV9 | CASSPRQGETQYF | TGTGCCAGCAGCCCTCGACAGGGGGAGACCCAGTACTTC
- | TRBJ1-5 | - | TRBV12-3/TRBV12-4 | CASSGAGRQPQHF | TGTGCCAGCAGTGGGGCAGGGAGGCAGCCCCAGCATTTT